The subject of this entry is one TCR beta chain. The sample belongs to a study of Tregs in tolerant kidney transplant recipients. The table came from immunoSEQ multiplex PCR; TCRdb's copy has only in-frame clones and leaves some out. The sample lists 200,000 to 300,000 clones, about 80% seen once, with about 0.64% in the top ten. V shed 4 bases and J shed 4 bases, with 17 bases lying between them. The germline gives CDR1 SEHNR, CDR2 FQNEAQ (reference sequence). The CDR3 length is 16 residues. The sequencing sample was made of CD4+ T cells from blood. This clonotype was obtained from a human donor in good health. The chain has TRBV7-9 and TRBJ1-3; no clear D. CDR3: CASSSAPPYKGNTIYF. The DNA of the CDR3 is TGTGCCAGCAGCTCCGCCCCACCATACAAGGGAAACACCATATATTTT. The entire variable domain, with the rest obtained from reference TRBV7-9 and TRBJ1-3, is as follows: DTGVSQNPRHKITKRGQNVTFRCDPISEHNRLYWYRQTLGQGPEFLTYFQNEAQLEKSRLLSDRFSAERPKGSFSTLEIQRTEQGDSAMYLCASSSAPPYKGNTIYFGEGSWLTVV.